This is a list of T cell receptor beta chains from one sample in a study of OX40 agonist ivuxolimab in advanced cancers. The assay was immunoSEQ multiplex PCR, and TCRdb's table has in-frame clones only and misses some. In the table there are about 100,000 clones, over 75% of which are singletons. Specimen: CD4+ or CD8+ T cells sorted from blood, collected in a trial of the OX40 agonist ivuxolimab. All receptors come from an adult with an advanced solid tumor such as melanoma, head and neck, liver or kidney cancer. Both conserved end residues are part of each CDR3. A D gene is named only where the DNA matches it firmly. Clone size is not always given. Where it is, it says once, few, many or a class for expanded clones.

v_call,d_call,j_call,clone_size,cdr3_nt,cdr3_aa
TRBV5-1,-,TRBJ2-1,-,TGCGCCAGCAGCTTGGCGGGTAATAGCTACAATGAGCAGTTCTTC,CASSLAGNSYNEQFF
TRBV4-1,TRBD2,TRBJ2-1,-,TGCGCCAGCAGCCAAGCCCTAGCGGTAGCCTACAATGAGCAGTTCTTC,CASSQALAVAYNEQFF
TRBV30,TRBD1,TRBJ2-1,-,TGTGCCTGGAGTACAGGGGGCTACAATGAGCAGTTCTTC,CAWSTGGYNEQFF
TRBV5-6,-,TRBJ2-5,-,TGTGCCAGCAGCTCCGGACTGAGGACGTGGGAGACCCAGTACTTC,CASSSGLRTWETQYF
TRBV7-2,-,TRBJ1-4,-,TGTGCCAGCAGCCCCGGGGAAAAACTGTTTTTT,CASSPGEKLFF
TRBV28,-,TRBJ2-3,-,TGTGCCAGCAACTTGGTGCTGAGAGCAGATACGCAGTATTTT,CASNLVLRADTQYF
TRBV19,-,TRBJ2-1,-,TGTGCCAGTAGTATCTCCGGGACTTACTACAATGAGCAGTTCTTC,CASSISGTYYNEQFF
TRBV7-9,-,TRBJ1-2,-,TGTGCCAGCAGCCCTTCTGGACTTAGGCCGCGAGGCTACACCTTC,CASSPSGLRPRGYTF
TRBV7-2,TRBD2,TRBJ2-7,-,TGTGCCAGCAGGATCGGGCCGGGACTAGTTGACGGCGAGCAGTACTTC,CASRIGPGLVDGEQYF
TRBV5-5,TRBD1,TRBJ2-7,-,TGTGCCAGCAGCTCGGGACAGGGGGCTGGAGAGCAGTACTTC,CASSSGQGAGEQYF
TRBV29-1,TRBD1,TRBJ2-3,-,TGCAGCTCGCGAACGGGACAGGGGAGTTCAGATACGCAGTATTTT,CSSRTGQGSSDTQYF
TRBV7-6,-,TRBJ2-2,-,TGTGCCAGCAGATTACAGGCCTCGAACACCGGGGAGCTGTTTTTT,CASRLQASNTGELFF
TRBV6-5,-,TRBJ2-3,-,TGTGCCAGCAGTTTCGGCAGGGGCACAGATACGCAGTATTTT,CASSFGRGTDTQYF
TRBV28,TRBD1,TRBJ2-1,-,TGTGCCAGCAGTATTACAGGGGGAGGTGAGCAGTTCTTC,CASSITGGGEQFF
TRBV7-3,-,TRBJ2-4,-,TGTGCCAGCAGCTTCCCACTAGACGCCAAAAACATTCAGTACTTC,CASSFPLDAKNIQYF
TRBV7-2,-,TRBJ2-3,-,TGTGCCAGCAGCCACGCTTCCACAGATACGCAGTATTTT,CASSHASTDTQYF
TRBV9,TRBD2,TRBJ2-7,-,TGTGCCAGCAGCCTGGGGACTACCCCTGAATACGAGCAGTACTTC,CASSLGTTPEYEQYF
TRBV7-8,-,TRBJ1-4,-,TGTGCCAGCAGCCGAGATAGGGTCACTAATGAAAAACTGTTTTTT,CASSRDRVTNEKLFF
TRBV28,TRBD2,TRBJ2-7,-,TGTGCCAGCAGTTCTAGCGGGAGATCCTACGAGCAGTACTTC,CASSSSGRSYEQYF
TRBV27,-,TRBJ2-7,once,TGTGCCAGCAGTTTTTCTTCGGTATACGAGCAGTACTTC,CASSFSSVYEQYF
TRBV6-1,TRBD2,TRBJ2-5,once,TGTGCCAGCAGGGGACTAGCGGGAGAGGTGACCCAGTACTTC,CASRGLAGEVTQYF
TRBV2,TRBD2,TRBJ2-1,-,TGTGCCAGCAGCCCCGGGACTAGCGCTCGCTCCTACAATGAGCAGTTCTTC,CASSPGTSARSYNEQFF
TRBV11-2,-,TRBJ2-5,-,TGTGCCAGCAGCTTAGTTGGGGGAGTCCAAGAGACCCAGTACTTC,CASSLVGGVQETQYF
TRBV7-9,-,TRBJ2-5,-,TGTGCCAGCAGCTTCCTACAGGGGAGGAGTGAGACCCAGTACTTC,CASSFLQGRSETQYF
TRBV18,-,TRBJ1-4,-,TGTGCCAGCTCTCCCGGACGTGATGAAAAACTGTTTTTT,CASSPGRDEKLFF
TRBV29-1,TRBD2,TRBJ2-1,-,TGCAGCGTTGCTGCTAGCGGTTTCTACAATGAGCAGTTCTTC,CSVAASGFYNEQFF
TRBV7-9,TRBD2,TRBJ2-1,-,TGTGCCAGCAGCACCCGACTAGCGGGACAACAGTTCTTC,CASSTRLAGQQFF
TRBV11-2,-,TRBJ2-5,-,TGTGCCAGCAGCCTTAGAGGAGGGCTGGAGACCCAGTACTTC,CASSLRGGLETQYF
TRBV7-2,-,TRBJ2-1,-,TGTGCCAGCAGCCAAGGGGGGGCCCGGGGCAATGAGCAGTTCTTC,CASSQGGARGNEQFF
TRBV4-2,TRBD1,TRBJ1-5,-,TGTGCCAGCAGCCTAGAGGACAGGTCCAGTCAGCCCCAGCATTTT,CASSLEDRSSQPQHF
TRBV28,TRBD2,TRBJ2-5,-,TGTGCCAGCAGTTTATCGGGTAGCGGGAGGGTTGGGCGCGGGACCCAGTACTTC,CASSLSGSGRVGRGTQYF
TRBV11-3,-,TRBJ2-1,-,TGTGCCAGCAGCTTAGGGGGAGTGGAGCAGCAGTTCTTC,CASSLGGVEQQFF
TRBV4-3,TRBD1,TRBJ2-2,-,TGCGCCAGCACAGGGGGCATCACCGGGGAGCTGTTTTTT,CASTGGITGELFF
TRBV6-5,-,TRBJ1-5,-,TGTGCCAGCAGATCCGGACGGAACAATCAGCCCCAGCATTTT,CASRSGRNNQPQHF
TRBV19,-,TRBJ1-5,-,TGTGCCAGCACTCGGACGGATTATAGCAATCAGCCCCAGCATTTT,CASTRTDYSNQPQHF
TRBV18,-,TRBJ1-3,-,TGTGCCAGCTCACCACAGGGAAACACCATATATTTT,CASSPQGNTIYF
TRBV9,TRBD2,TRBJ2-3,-,TGTGCCAGCAGCGTAGGTTTTAGCGGGAATTCAGATACGCAGTATTTT,CASSVGFSGNSDTQYF
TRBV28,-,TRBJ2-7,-,TGTGCCAGCAGTTCCCCTGGGCGGGACAGCTCCTACGAGCAGTACTTC,CASSSPGRDSSYEQYF
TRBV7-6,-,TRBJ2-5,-,TGTGCCAGCAGCTTAGGGACAGCCTCCCAAGAGACCCAGTACTTC,CASSLGTASQETQYF
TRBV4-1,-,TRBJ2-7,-,TGCGCCAGCAGCCAAGAAGGGGTCCCCCCCTACGAGCAGTACTTC,CASSQEGVPPYEQYF
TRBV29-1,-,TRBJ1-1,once,TGCAGCGTTGGGGGGGGGATGAACACTGAAGCTTTCTTT,CSVGGGMNTEAFF
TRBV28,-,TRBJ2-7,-,TGTGCCAGCAGTTCCCAAGGTCTCACCGGGATGGGCGAGCAGTACTTC,CASSSQGLTGMGEQYF
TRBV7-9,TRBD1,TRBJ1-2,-,TGTGCCAGCAGTTCCGGGACAGGGTTACCGTATGGCTACACCTTC,CASSSGTGLPYGYTF
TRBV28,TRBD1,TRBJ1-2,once,TGTGCCAGCAGTTTCCCCCCACAGGGGGCGCGGTATGGCTACACCTTC,CASSFPPQGARYGYTF
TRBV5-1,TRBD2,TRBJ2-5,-,TGCGCCAGCAGCTTTGGGGCGGGAGGGCCGGTGGAGACCCAGTACTTC,CASSFGAGGPVETQYF
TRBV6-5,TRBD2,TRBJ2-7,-,TGTGCCAGCAACAGACTAGCGGGAGAACCTAAGGAGCAGTACTTC,CASNRLAGEPKEQYF
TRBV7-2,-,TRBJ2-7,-,TGTGCCAGCAGCTTAGAGCGCCGCTACGAGCAGTACTTC,CASSLERRYEQYF
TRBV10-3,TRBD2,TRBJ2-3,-,TGTGCCATCAGTCCTCCGGGACTAGCGGCCACAGATACGCAGTATTTT,CAISPPGLAATDTQYF
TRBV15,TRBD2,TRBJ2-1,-,TGTGCCACCAGCAGAGATAGGGGGACTAGACGCGTAGAGCAGTTCTTC,CATSRDRGTRRVEQFF
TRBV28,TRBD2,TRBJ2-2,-,TGTGCCAGCAGTTTAGGGACTAGCGGGAGCCGGGAGCTGTTTTTT,CASSLGTSGSRELFF
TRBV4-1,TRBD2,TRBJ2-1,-,TGCGCCAGCAGCCAAGCACCCTCCACTAGCGGGATTCGCAATGAGCAGTTCTTC,CASSQAPSTSGIRNEQFF
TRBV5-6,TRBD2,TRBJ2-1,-,TGTGCCAGCCCTCTAGCGGGAGGGGGCAATGAGCAGTTCTTC,CASPLAGGGNEQFF
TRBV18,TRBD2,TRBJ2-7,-,TGTGCCAGCTCACCGAGGCTAGCGGGAGGGGTAGTCGCCTACGAGCAGTACTTC,CASSPRLAGGVVAYEQYF
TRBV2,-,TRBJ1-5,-,TGTGCCAGCAGTGAAGACAGGCTGGGAAATCAGCCCCAGCATTTT,CASSEDRLGNQPQHF
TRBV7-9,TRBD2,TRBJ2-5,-,TGTGCCAGCAGCTTAGTTTCTAGCGGGAGTCGGGGGGAGACCCAGTACTTC,CASSLVSSGSRGETQYF